A selection of T cell receptor beta chains follows, all from one sample in a study of CD8+CD57+ T cells in acquired aplastic anemia. One entry per CDR3 protein results from TCRdb running MiXCR on the reads. The sample includes about 260,000 distinct CDR3 sequences, approximately 79% of them seen just once. The sequencing sample was made of sorted CD4+, CD8+, or CD8+CD57+ T cells (not recorded which) from PBMCs. The origin of the receptors is a human donor with aplastic anemia. The conserved cysteine and the conserved F or W are not part of the CDR3 here. Fields, in order: J gene, V gene, CDR3 protein.

TRBJ2-1 | TRBV10-3 | AISDKAVHQQF
TRBJ1-2 | TRBV7-2 | ASSFLWCIVTEYT
TRBJ2-3 | TRBV7-9 | ASSVGGSDTDD
TRBJ2-1 | TRBV7-3 | ASSSRPTGGDNEQF
TRBJ1-1 | TRBV19 | ASSIDRGSTEAF
TRBJ1-6 | TRBV2 | ASSGGGIYNSPLH
TRBJ1-4 | TRBV20-1 | SARDQTSWNEKLF
TRBJ2-3 | TRBV20-1 | SASEGDREESTDTQY
TRBJ2-1 | TRBV19 | ASSADTLANEQF
TRBJ1-2 | TRBV11-2 | ASSWGSEDNYGYT
TRBJ1-1 | TRBV5-6 | ASRFGEGTSEGEAF
TRBJ2-6 | TRBV19 | ASSIGSDSGANVLT
NA | TRBV11-3 | ASSFHPNGNLVETQY
TRBJ2-1 | TRBV7-9 | ASSSVPGGLHF
TRBJ2-3 | TRBV5-6 | ASSSTGVTDTQY
TRBJ2-1 | TRBV19 | ASSRVRGNSLS
TRBJ1-2 | TRBV9 | ASSQIFSAGDGYT
TRBJ2-5 | TRBV11-1 | ASSFQKSAKETQY
TRBJ2-1 | TRBV9 | ASGLDGNVQYFEQF
TRBJ1-6 | TRBV11-3 | ASSVTGGAYNSPLH
TRBJ2-1 | TRBV2 | ASGEGGGNGQDVQF
TRBJ2-4 | TRBV2 | ASGGGGINEH
TRBJ2-5 | TRBV12-3/TRBV12-4 | ASRKLTGGGETQY
TRBJ2-3 | TRBV9 | ASSVDSGGFGGY
TRBJ2-3 | TRBV2 | ASGGAHTQY
TRBJ1-5 | TRBV5-4 | ASSFTSVGGQPQH
TRBJ2-2 | TRBV20-1 | SASGLAGGNTGELF
NA | TRBV15 | ATIGRELANEQY
TRBJ2-1 | TRBV29-1 | SVDGTRDNEQF
TRBJ2-3 | TRBV7-9 | ASSLAGGYGTHF
TRBJ2-3 | TRBV7-9 | ASSLAGGHDAKF
TRBJ2-1 | TRBV7-9 | ASSLVPEEQF
TRBJ2-5 | TRBV5-4 | ANGFTADQETQY
TRBJ2-5 | TRBV2 | ASSRGSGPETQA
TRBJ2-5 | TRBV15 | ATSRGDKQLTQY
TRBJ2-3 | TRBV7-8 | ASSLAGGADEEY
TRBJ2-6 | TRBV11-3 | ASSLDGTYGANVLT
TRBJ2-5 | TRBV12-3/TRBV12-4 | AGRPARETQY
TRBJ2-1 | TRBV11-3 | ASSFHLRGGSDEQF
TRBJ2-3 | TRBV7-8 | ASRDAGGAEQQ
TRBJ2-3 | TRBV7-3 | ASSLAEGGDNSP
TRBJ2-7 | TRBV29-1 | SVAGQRYEQY
TRBJ1-5 | TRBV7-2 | ASSLMGSTQPQH
TRBJ2-3 | TRBV24-1 | ATSDVAGSTDTQY
NA | TRBV15 | ATSRDRQGGLDTQY
TRBJ1-1 | TRBV15 | ATSPIGARLNTEAF
TRBJ2-5 | TRBV15 | ASSRGTVQETQY
TRBJ2-3 | TRBV7-9 | ASSEAGAPATH
TRBJ1-1 | TRBV11-3 | ASSLDWVDTEAF
TRBJ2-1 | TRBV7-4 | ASSSSGRYRYAVQF
TRBJ2-3 | TRBV4-1 | ASSQLGQGIGDEQY
TRBJ1-2 | TRBV9 | ASSSTQRDEQFYT
TRBJ2-1 | TRBV7-8 | ASSLAGGPDTHEQF
TRBJ2-3 | TRBV7-8 | ASSKRGSGTDTQY
TRBJ1-2 | TRBV7-7 | ASSLDTRPIGGYT
TRBJ1-2 | TRBV7-2 | ASSGDGGRGTP
TRBJ1-1 | TRBV25-1 | ASSDFATGDTDTEAF
TRBJ1-1 | TRBV7-9 | ASSGVGGPINEAF